Each of the 2 T cell receptor beta chains below was sequenced from the same sample in a study of blood T cell repertoires in COVID-19. The protocol was immunoSEQ multiplex PCR, while the TCRdb copy is restricted to in-frame clones and leaves out a portion. The repertoire consists of around 170,000 clones, with 74% occurring once and the leading ten covering under 3.5%. Sequencing was performed on peripheral blood. All receptors derive from a woman aged 80 or older with acute or convalescent COVID-19.

The J gene is TRBJ1-3, the V gene TRBV5-1; D is perhaps TRBD1 (5 bases). The germline V gene encodes CDR1 SGHRS and CDR2 YFSETQ. Deletions cut 5 bases from V and 4 bases from J, with 7 bases between. This CDR3 region has 12 residues. CDR3 DNA: TGCGCCAGCAGACAGGAAGGAAACACCATATATTTT. It codes for CASRQEGNTIYF.

This chain links TRBV2 with TRBJ1-1; D is undetermined. The CDR3 is 12 amino acids. Germline V CDR1 and CDR2: SNHLY, FYNNEI. Trimming pared 5 bases from V and 7 bases from J, leaving 11 bases between. CDR3 residues: CASSKGEGEAFF. CDR3 bases: TGTGCCAGCAGTAAGGGTGAGGGTGAAGCTTTCTTT.